Detailed here is one T cell receptor beta chain. V shed 5 bases, J shed 1 base, and the junction held 16 bases outside the gene matches. CDR3 length: 20 residues. Looked up from germline, CDR1 is SGDLS and CDR2 is YYNGEE. Method: immunoSEQ multiplex PCR; TCRdb's copy keeps in-frame clones and lacks some. In the table there are 150,000 to 200,000 clones, 88% of which are singletons. This entry belongs to a study of control samples from healthy donors and cancer patients. The origin of this receptor is a man between 18 and 29 years old in good health. Sequenced: blood. The chain has TRBV9 and TRBJ2-3; 13 nucleotides agree with TRBD2. The CDR3 DNA reads as TGTGCCAGCAGTCGTTCCGGACTAGCGGGGGACTCCGGCCGCACAGATACGCAGTATTTT. Translation gives CASSRSGLAGDSGRTDTQYF.